A selection of T cell receptor beta chains follows, all from one sample in a study of T cell responses to AZD1222 COVID-19 vaccine. The repertoire was sequenced with immunoSEQ multiplex PCR; TCRdb's copy has only in-frame clones and lacks some. The table includes fewer than 150,000 clones, about nine tenths detected once. The sequenced sample was peripheral blood, obtained on day 0 of AZD1222 vaccination. The receptors derive from an adult in good health. Each CDR3 is given with its conserved first and last residue. Fields, in order: D gene, clone size, V gene, J gene, CDR3 length, CDR3 protein, CDR3 DNA. The D gene is left open where the match is weak. Only part of the rows carry a size: once, few, many, or a class if the clone is expanded.

>-|once|TRBV29-1|TRBJ1-1|12
CSVEAPGTEAFF
TGCAGCGTTGAAGCGCCGGGCACTGAAGCTTTCTTT
>TRBD1|-|TRBV6-2/TRBV6-3|TRBJ1-2|14
CASSPGTGGYGYTF
TGTGCCAGCAGCCCCGGGACAGGCGGCTATGGCTACACCTTC
>-|-|TRBV11-2|TRBJ2-5|14
CASSLDLRGETQYF
TGTGCCAGCAGCTTAGATCTTAGGGGGGAGACCCAGTACTTC
>-|once|TRBV10-3|TRBJ2-1|13
CAISPTRFDEQFF
TGTGCCATCAGCCCGACTAGATTCGATGAGCAGTTCTTC
>-|-|TRBV24-1|TRBJ1-2|11
CATSGGGGYTF
TGTGCCACCAGTGGAGGGGGTGGCTACACCTTC
>-|-|TRBV12-3/TRBV12-4|TRBJ1-3|13
CASSPRGGYTIYF
TGTGCCAGCAGCCCGCGTGGGGGTTACACCATATATTTT
>TRBD2|-|TRBV19|TRBJ2-3|14
CASKASGDTDTQYF
TGTGCCAGTAAGGCTAGCGGGGACACAGATACGCAGTATTTT
>-|-|TRBV6-1|TRBJ2-7|15
CASSEVSGASYEQYF
TGTGCCAGCAGTGAAGTAAGCGGAGCGTCCTACGAGCAGTACTTC
>TRBD2|-|TRBV4-3|TRBJ2-7|16
CASSQDILAGGDEQYF
TGCGCCAGCAGCCAAGATATTCTAGCGGGAGGAGATGAGCAGTACTTC
>-|-|TRBV7-6|TRBJ2-1|13
CASSFRGNNEQFF
TGTGCCAGCAGCTTTAGAGGTAACAATGAGCAGTTCTTC
>-|-|TRBV12-1|TRBJ1-6|15
CASSVDRVYNSPLHF
TGTGCCAGCAGCGTAGACAGGGTTTATAATTCACCCCTCCACTTT
>-|-|TRBV7-9|TRBJ1-2|13
CASSLVGIVRYTF
TGTGCCAGCAGCTTAGTTGGCATCGTGCGCTACACCTTC
>TRBD2|-|TRBV7-3|TRBJ2-5|15
CASSSGTSRPETQYF
TGTGCCAGCAGCTCGGGGACTAGCCGTCCGGAGACCCAGTACTTC
>TRBD1|-|TRBV7-8|TRBJ1-1|15
CASSSPTGGGTEAFF
TGTGCCAGCAGCTCCCCTACAGGGGGAGGGACTGAAGCTTTCTTT
>TRBD1|-|TRBV2|TRBJ1-2|15
CASTRDRGPRYGYTF
TGTGCCAGCACTAGGGACAGGGGGCCTCGCTATGGCTACACCTTC
>TRBD2|-|TRBV3-1/TRBV3-2|TRBJ2-3|17
CASSLARGGVGTDTQYF
TGTGCCAGCAGCCTTGCGAGGGGAGGGGTTGGCACAGATACGCAGTATTTT
>-|-|TRBV5-1|TRBJ1-1|16
CASSLGWGPENTEAFF
TGCGCCAGCAGCTTGGGATGGGGCCCTGAGAACACTGAAGCTTTCTTT
>-|few|TRBV7-6|TRBJ2-5|18
CASSPDTKGLGGQETQYF
TGTGCCAGCAGCCCGGATACTAAAGGACTCGGAGGCCAAGAGACCCAGTACTTC
>TRBD2|-|TRBV5-1|TRBJ2-3|15
CASSLLAGEADTQYF
TGCGCCAGCAGCTTACTAGCGGGAGAGGCTGATACGCAGTATTTT
>TRBD2|-|TRBV3-1/TRBV3-2|TRBJ2-3|17
CASSQVTTSGGTDTQYF
TGTGCCAGCAGCCAAGTAACGACTAGCGGGGGCACAGATACGCAGTATTTT
>-|few|TRBV28|TRBJ2-5|15
CASSFQGLKGETQYF
TGTGCCAGCAGTTTCCAAGGGTTAAAGGGGGAGACCCAGTACTTC
>-|once|TRBV28|TRBJ1-5|14
CASSLVQINQPQHF
TGTGCCAGCAGTTTGGTGCAGATAAATCAGCCCCAGCATTTT
>-|-|TRBV10-2|TRBJ2-1|12
CASKGLVDEQFF
TGCGCCAGCAAGGGGCTCGTCGATGAGCAGTTCTTC
>-|-|TRBV7-9|TRBJ2-5|13
CASSRGSLETQYF
TGTGCCAGCAGTCGGGGTAGCTTAGAGACCCAGTACTTC
>-|-|TRBV3-1/TRBV3-2|TRBJ1-2|19
CASSQDKAGAHPSNYGYTF
TGTGCCAGCAGCCAAGATAAAGCAGGGGCCCACCCGTCTAACTATGGCTACACCTTC
>TRBD2|-|TRBV7-2|TRBJ2-3|14
CASSSLAGADTQYF
TGTGCCAGCAGCTCGCTAGCGGGGGCAGATACGCAGTATTTT
>-|-|TRBV18|TRBJ1-4|15
CASSLRDGPNEKLFF
TGTGCCAGCTCACTCCGGGACGGACCAAATGAAAAACTGTTTTTT
>TRBD2|few|TRBV7-8|TRBJ2-3|17
CASSPFLAGAQPDTQYF
TGTGCCAGCAGCCCTTTTCTAGCGGGGGCCCAGCCGGATACGCAGTATTTT
>TRBD2|few|TRBV5-4|TRBJ2-5|15
CASAPSGGLQETQYF
TGTGCCAGCGCCCCCTCGGGGGGGCTGCAAGAGACCCAGTACTTC
>TRBD2|-|TRBV2|TRBJ2-7|15
CASRASGGAGYEQYF
TGTGCCAGCAGGGCTAGCGGGGGGGCGGGTTACGAGCAGTACTTC
>-|-|TRBV5-4|TRBJ2-1|17
CASSDGRLRFSYNEQFF
TGTGCCAGCAGCGACGGCCGCCTCAGGTTCTCCTACAATGAGCAGTTCTTC
>-|-|TRBV6-1|TRBJ2-7|14
CASTSLASSYEQYF
TGTGCCAGCACCTCGCTAGCGTCCTCCTACGAGCAGTACTTC
>TRBD1|-|TRBV4-1|TRBJ1-1|16
CASSQDLPGGGAEAFF
TGCGCCAGCAGCCAAGATCTCCCAGGGGGGGGAGCTGAAGCTTTCTTT
>TRBD2|-|TRBV5-1|TRBJ2-1|20
CASSYSGLAGAKSSYNEQFF
TGCGCCAGCAGCTATTCGGGACTAGCGGGGGCTAAGAGCTCCTACAATGAGCAGTTCTTC
>-|-|TRBV5-4|TRBJ2-5|14
CASSFYGRDLGQYF
TGTGCCAGCAGCTTTTACGGCAGGGACCTAGGCCAGTACTTC
>-|-|TRBV21-1|TRBJ2-7|14
CASSNLTYTYEQYF
TGTGCCAGCAGCAATTTAACTTACACCTACGAGCAGTACTTC
>TRBD1|once|TRBV6-5|TRBJ1-2|14
CASSYTSTGYGYTF
TGTGCCAGCAGTTACACGTCGACAGGGTATGGCTACACCTTC
>-|-|TRBV15|TRBJ1-5|12
CATSRDLQPQHF
TGTGCCACCAGCAGAGATCTTCAGCCCCAGCATTTT
>-|-|TRBV5-6|TRBJ1-4|13
CASSGGTNEKLFF
TGTGCCAGCAGCGGGGGGACCAATGAAAAACTGTTTTTT
>TRBD1|-|TRBV25-1|TRBJ1-1|14
CASSARTGGTEAFF
TGTGCCAGCAGTGCTCGGACAGGGGGGACTGAAGCTTTCTTT
>-|-|TRBV9|TRBJ2-1|13
CASSVGLAHEQFF
TGTGCCAGCAGCGTAGGGCTAGCTCATGAGCAGTTCTTC
>-|-|TRBV14|TRBJ2-1|18
CASSAPAGRWSAIHEQFF
TGTGCCAGCTCGGCCCCCGCGGGAAGGTGGTCCGCTATTCATGAGCAGTTCTTC
>TRBD2|once|TRBV15|TRBJ2-2|17
CATSRDVGSGGAGELFF
TGTGCCACCAGCAGAGATGTGGGTAGCGGGGGTGCCGGGGAGCTGTTTTTT
>-|once|TRBV9|TRBJ2-1|15
CASSPLGNWDNEQFF
TGTGCCAGCAGCCCCCTGGGGAATTGGGACAATGAGCAGTTCTTC
>TRBD1|-|TRBV5-6|TRBJ1-5|16
CASSTGTGHSNQPQHF
TGTGCCAGCAGTACCGGGACAGGGCATAGCAATCAGCCCCAGCATTTT
>-|many|TRBV29-1|TRBJ2-3|13
CSVDLGITDTQYF
TGCAGCGTTGACCTGGGGATTACAGATACGCAGTATTTT
>-|-|TRBV6-5|TRBJ1-1|13
CASSSGRNTEAFF
TGTGCCAGCAGCTCGGGACGGAACACTGAAGCTTTCTTT